A single sample is the source of the 9 T cell receptor beta chains below, sequenced in a study of blood T cells in healthy people across ages. Sample-barcoded 5' priming and a J-beta primer mix drove a second PCR of roughly 6 to 12 cycles. In TCRdb, the 5' RACE reads were re-called with MiXCR into one record per CDR3 protein. The repertoire includes hundreds of thousands of distinct CDR3 sequences, under 35% of them detected once, and 17% sits in the top ten. The source material was blood. These receptors all come from a woman at least 80 years old in good health.

In its sample, this clonotype was seen once. The V call is TRBV20-1, the J call TRBJ2-7, with 9 bases matching TRBD1. This CDR3 region has 16 residues. The V and J ends lost 3 bases and 6 bases, in that order; junction bases with no gene match: 15. Per germline, CDR1 DFQATT and CDR2 SNEGSKA (reference sequence). The CDR3 DNA is TGCAGTGCTAGGACCGGGACAGGGACCATCCCCTCCGAGCAGTACTTC. It specifies CSARTGTGTIPSEQYF.

This clonotype was detected many times. This chain connects TRBV6-5 to TRBJ2-1; possibly TRBD1 for D (5 bases). The germline V and J ends were trimmed by 0 bases and 12 bases, with 9 bases remaining between them. The CDR3 loop spans 12 amino acids. Germline values: CDR1 MNHEY, CDR2 SVGAGI. CDR3 DNA sequence: TGTGCCAGCAGTTACTCGAGTGGGGCGCAGTTCTTC. Protein: CASSYSSGAQFF.

There are many counts of this clonotype. The chain carries TRBV7-2 and TRBJ2-1, with TRBD2 as a possible D gene (6 bases). V was pared by 4 bases and J by 5 bases, with 18 bases between. CDR3 length: 16 amino acids. CDR1 SGHTA and CDR2 FQGNSA come from the germline V gene. CDR3 residues: CASSSGPSGTHNEQFF. The CDR3 DNA reads as TGTGCCAGCAGCTCCGGGCCCTCGGGGACTCACAATGAGCAGTTCTTC.

A word on this clonotype: One end of the junction varies from germline; a read error may be responsible. The V call is TRBV20-1, the J call TRBJ1-1; 8 positions match TRBD1. Germline CDR1 DFQATT, CDR2 SNEGSKA (reference sequence). The CDR3 has 12 residues. The CDR3 DNA is TGCAGGGCCAGACAGGGGAATACTGAAGCTTTTTTT. It codes for CRARQGNTEAFF.

This chain links TRBV20-1 with TRBJ2-1, with 8 nucleotides matching TRBD1. Near its end, the DNA agrees better with TRBJ2-7, so the J call may be wrong. Per germline, CDR1 DFQATT and CDR2 SNEGSKA (reference sequence). CDR3 length: 14 amino acids. The CDR3 sequence: CSVQSQGAYNEQYF. CDR3 DNA sequence: TGCAGTGTCCAATCTCAGGGGGCCTACAATGAGCAGTACTTC.

This clonotype has a count of ten or more. The chain combines TRBV20-1 with TRBJ1-2, with D unclear. Germline V lookup: CDR1 DFQATT, CDR2 SNEGSKA (reference sequence). This CDR3 has 14 residues. Trimming took off 5 bases at V and 0 bases at J, with 13 bases between the two ends. In nucleotides, the CDR3 is TGCAGTGCTCTTAGGACTGAAGCTAACTATGGCTACACCTTC. Amino acid sequence: CSALRTEANYGYTF.

This clonotype was recorded at least ten times. The chain recombines TRBV27 with TRBJ2-3, with D unresolved. The CDR3 has 15 amino acids. Looked up from germline, CDR1 is MNHEY and CDR2 is SMNVEV (reference sequence). V was clipped by 2 bases and J by 2 bases, with 11 bases between them. CDR3 sequence reads: CASSLGGVNTDTQYF. As DNA, the CDR3 is TGTGCCAGCAGTTTAGGTGGGGTGAACACAGATACGCAGTATTTT.

This clonotype has just a few counts. The chain is built from TRBV9 and TRBJ2-3, with 9 bases lining up with TRBD2. Germline CDR1 SGDLS, CDR2 YYNGEE. Trimming removed 3 bases from V and 3 bases from J; junction bases left unmatched: 11. The CDR3 has 17 amino acids. The CDR3 coding sequence is TGTGCCAGCAGCGCCAACCTGGCGGGGGGGCTGACAGATACGCAGTATTTT. Translated: CASSANLAGGLTDTQYF.

CDR3 sequence reads: CASSLTSGGSSTDTQYF. CDR3 DNA sequence: TGTGCCAGTAGCCTGACTAGCGGGGGTTCTAGCACAGATACGCAGTATTTT. The chain links TRBV19 to TRBJ2-3; 12 bases line up with TRBD2. The CDR3 length is 17 residues. V gave up 6 bases and J gave up 0 bases; unmatched junction bases: 7. Germline V gene data show CDR1 as LNHDA and CDR2 as SQIVND (reference sequence).